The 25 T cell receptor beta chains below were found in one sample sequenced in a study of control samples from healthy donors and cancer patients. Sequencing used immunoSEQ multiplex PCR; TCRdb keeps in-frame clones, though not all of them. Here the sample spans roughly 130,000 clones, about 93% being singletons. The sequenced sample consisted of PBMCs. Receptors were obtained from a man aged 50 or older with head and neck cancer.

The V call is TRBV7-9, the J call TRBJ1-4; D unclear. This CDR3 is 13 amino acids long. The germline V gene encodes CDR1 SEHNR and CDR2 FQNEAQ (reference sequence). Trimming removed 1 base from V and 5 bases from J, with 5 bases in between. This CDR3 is CASSLGGNEKLFF. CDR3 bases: TGTGCCAGCAGCTTAGGTGGGAATGAAAAACTGTTTTTT. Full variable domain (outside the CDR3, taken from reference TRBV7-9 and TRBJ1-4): DTGVSQNPRHKITKRGQNVTFRCDPISEHNRLYWYRQTLGQGPEFLTYFQNEAQLEKSRLLSDRFSAERPKGSFSTLEIQRTEQGDSAMYLCASSLGGNEKLFFGSGTQLSVL.

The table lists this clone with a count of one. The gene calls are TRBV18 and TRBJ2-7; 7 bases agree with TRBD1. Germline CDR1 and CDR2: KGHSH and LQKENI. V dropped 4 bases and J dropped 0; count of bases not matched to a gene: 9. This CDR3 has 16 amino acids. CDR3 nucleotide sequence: TGTGCCAGCTCACTCACAACCGGGACAGTCTCCTACGAGCAGTACTTC. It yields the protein CASSLTTGTVSYEQYF.

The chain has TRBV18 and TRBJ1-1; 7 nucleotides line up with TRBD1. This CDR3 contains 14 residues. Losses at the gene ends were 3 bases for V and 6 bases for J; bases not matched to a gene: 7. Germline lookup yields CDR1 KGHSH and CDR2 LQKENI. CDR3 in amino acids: CASSPSGGEAEAFF. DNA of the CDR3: TGTGCCAGCTCACCGTCAGGGGGGGAAGCTGAAGCTTTCTTT.

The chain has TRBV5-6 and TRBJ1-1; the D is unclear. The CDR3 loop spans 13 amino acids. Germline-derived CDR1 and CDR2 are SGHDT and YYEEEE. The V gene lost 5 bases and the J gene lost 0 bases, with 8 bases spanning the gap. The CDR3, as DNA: TGTGCCAGCAGTTTGATCTTGAACACTGAAGCTTTCTTT. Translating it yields CASSLILNTEAFF.

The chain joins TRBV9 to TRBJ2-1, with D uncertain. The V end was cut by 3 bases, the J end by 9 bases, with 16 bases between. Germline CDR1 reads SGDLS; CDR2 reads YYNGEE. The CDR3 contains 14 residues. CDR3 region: CASSAWPGVGEQFF. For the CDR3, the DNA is TGTGCCAGCAGCGCGTGGCCCGGAGTGGGTGAGCAGTTCTTC.

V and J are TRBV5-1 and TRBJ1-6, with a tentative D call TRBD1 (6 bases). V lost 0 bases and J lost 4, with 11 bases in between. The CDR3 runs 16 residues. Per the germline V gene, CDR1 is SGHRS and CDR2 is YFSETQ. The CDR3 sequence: CASSLGAGEYNSPLHF. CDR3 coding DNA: TGCGCCAGCAGCTTGGGGGCAGGGGAATATAATTCACCCCTCCACTTT.

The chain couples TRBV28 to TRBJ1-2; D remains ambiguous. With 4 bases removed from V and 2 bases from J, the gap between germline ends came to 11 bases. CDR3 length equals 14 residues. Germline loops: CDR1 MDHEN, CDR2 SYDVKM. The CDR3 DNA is TGTGCCAGCAGTTCGACGGGATCAAACTATGGCTACACCTTC. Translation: CASSSTGSNYGYTF.

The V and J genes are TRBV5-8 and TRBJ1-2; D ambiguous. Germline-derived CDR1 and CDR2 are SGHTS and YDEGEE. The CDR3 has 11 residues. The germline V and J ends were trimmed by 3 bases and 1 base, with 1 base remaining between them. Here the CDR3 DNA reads TGTGCCAGCAGCTATAACTATGGCTACACCTTC. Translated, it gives CASSYNYGYTF.

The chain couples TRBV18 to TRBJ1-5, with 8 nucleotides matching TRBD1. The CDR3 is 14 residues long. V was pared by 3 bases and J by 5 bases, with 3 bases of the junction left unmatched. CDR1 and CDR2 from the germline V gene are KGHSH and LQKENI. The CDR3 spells CASSPAGGHQPQHF. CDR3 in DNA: TGTGCCAGCTCACCTGCAGGGGGCCATCAGCCCCAGCATTTT.

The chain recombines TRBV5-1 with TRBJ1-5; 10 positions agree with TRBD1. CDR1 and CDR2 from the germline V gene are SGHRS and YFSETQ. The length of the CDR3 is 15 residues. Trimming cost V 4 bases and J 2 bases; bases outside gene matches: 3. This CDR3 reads CASSPTGGRNQPQHF. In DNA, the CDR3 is TGCGCCAGCAGCCCGACAGGGGGCCGCAATCAGCCCCAGCATTTT.

For the CDR3, the DNA is TGCGCCAGCAGCCCTTCCTCCGGGACGGCCTACGATAACTATGGCTACACCTTC. This codes for CASSPSSGTAYDNYGYTF. The rearrangement joins TRBV4-1 to TRBJ1-2, with a possible D match to TRBD1 (5 bases). The CDR3 has 18 residues. CDR1 is MGHRA and CDR2 is YSYEKL in the germline V gene. Trimming took 4 bases from V and 1 from J, leaving 22 bases between them.

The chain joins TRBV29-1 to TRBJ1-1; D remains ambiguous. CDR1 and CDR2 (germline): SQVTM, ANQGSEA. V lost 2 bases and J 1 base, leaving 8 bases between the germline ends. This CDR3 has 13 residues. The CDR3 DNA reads TGCAGCGTTGAACTCTCAACGAACACTGAAGCTTTCTTT. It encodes CSVELSTNTEAFF.

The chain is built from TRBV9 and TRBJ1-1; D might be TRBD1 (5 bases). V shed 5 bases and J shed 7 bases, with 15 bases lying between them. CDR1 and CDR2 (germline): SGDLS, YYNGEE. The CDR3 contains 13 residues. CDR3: CASSTGTAHEAFF. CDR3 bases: TGTGCCAGCAGTACTGGGACGGCCCATGAAGCTTTCTTT. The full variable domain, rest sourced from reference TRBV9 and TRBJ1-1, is DSGVTQTPKHLITATGQRVTLRCSPRSGDLSVYWYQQSLDQGLQFLIQYYNGEERAKGNILERFSAQQFPDLHSELNLSSLELGDSALYFCASSTGTAHEAFFGQGTRLTVV.

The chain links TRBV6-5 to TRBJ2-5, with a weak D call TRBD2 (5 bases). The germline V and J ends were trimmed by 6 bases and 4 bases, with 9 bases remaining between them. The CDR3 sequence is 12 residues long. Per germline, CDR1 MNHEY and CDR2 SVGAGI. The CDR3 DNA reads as TGTGCCAGCAGGGACTGGTTAGAGACCCAGTACTTC. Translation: CASRDWLETQYF.

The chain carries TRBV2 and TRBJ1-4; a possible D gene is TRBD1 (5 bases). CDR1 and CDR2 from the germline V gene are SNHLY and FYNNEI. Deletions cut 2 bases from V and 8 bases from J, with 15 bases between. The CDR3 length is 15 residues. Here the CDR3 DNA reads TGTGCCAGCAGTGAAAAGGGCAGGGTAGGAGAAAAACTGTTTTTT. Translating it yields CASSEKGRVGEKLFF.

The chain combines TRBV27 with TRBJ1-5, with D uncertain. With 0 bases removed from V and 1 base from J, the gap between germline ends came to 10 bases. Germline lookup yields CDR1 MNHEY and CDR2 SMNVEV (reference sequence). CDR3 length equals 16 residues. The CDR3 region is CASSLSASNSNQPQHF. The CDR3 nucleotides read TGTGCCAGCAGTTTATCGGCCAGTAACAGCAATCAGCCCCAGCATTTT.

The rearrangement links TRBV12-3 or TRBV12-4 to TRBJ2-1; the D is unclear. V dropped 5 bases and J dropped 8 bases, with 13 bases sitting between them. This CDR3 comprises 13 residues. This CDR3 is CASSHSSGDEQFF. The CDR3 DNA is TGTGCCAGCAGTCACTCAAGTGGGGATGAGCAGTTCTTC.

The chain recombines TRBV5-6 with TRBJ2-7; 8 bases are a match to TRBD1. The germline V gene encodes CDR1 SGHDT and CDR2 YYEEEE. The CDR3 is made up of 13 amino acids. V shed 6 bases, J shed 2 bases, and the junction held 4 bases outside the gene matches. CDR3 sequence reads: CASTGTGTYEQYF. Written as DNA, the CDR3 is TGTGCCAGCACCGGGACAGGAACCTACGAGCAGTACTTC.

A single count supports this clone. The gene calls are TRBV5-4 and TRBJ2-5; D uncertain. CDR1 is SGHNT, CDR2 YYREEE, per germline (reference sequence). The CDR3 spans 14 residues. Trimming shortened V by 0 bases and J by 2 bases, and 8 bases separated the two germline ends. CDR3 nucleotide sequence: TGTGCCAGCAGCTTGGCAAACTATCAAGAGACCCAGTACTTC. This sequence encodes CASSLANYQETQYF.

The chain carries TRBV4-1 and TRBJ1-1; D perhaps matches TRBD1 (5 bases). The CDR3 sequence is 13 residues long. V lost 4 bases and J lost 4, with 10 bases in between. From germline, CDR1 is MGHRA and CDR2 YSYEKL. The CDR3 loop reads CASSLGVVTEAFF. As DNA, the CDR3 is TGCGCCAGCAGCCTGGGGGTTGTCACTGAAGCTTTCTTT.

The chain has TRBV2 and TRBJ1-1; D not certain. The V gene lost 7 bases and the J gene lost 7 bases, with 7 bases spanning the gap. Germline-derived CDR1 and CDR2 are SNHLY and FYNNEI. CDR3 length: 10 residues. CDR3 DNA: TGTGCCAGCATAGAAAGTGAAGCTTTCTTT. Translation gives CASIESEAFF.

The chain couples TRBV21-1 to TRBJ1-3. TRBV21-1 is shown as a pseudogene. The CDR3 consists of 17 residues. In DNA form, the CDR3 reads TGTGCCAGCAGCGCTTGCGGGGGGGCCCCCTCGAGGTACACCATATATTTT. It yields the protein CASSACGGAPSRYTIYF.

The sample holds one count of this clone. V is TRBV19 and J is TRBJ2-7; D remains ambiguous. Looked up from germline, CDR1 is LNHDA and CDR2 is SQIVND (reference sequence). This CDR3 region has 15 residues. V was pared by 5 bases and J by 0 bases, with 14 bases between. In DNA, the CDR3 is TGTGCCAGTAGTCGGGCCGCAGTCAGCTCCTACGAGCAGTACTTC. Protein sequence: CASSRAAVSSYEQYF. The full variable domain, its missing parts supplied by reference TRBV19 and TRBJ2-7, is DGGITQSPKYLFRKEGQNVTLSCEQNLNHDAMYWYRQDPGQGLRLIYYSQIVNDFQKGDIAEGYSVSREKKESFPLTVTSAQKNPTAFYLCASSRAAVSSYEQYFGPGTRLTVT.

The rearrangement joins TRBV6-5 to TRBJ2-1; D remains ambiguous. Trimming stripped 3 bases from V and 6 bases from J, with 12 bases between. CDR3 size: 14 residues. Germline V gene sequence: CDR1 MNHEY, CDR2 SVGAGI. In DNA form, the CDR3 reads TGTGCCAGCAGTTATTATGCGCGCCGCAATGAGCAGTTCTTC. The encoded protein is CASSYYARRNEQFF.

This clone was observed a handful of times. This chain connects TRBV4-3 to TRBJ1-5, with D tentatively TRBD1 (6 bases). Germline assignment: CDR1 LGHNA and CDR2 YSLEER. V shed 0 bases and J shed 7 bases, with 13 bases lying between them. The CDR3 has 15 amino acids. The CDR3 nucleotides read TGCGCCAGCAGCCAAGATAGGGGGTATGAACAGCCCCAGCATTTT. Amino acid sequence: CASSQDRGYEQPQHF.